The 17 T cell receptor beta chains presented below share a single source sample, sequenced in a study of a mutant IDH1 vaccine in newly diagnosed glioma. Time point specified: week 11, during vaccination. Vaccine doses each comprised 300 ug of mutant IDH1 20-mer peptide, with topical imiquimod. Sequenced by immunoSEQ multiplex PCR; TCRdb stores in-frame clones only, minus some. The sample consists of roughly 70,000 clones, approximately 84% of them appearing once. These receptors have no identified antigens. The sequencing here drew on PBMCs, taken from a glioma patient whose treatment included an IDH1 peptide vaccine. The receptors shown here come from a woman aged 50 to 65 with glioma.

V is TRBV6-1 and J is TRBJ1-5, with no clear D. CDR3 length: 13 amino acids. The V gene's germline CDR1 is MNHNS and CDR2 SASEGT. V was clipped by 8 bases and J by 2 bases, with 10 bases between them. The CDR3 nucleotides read TGTGCCAGCGTTGAGCAGGGCAATCAGCCCCAGCATTTT. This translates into CASVEQGNQPQHF.

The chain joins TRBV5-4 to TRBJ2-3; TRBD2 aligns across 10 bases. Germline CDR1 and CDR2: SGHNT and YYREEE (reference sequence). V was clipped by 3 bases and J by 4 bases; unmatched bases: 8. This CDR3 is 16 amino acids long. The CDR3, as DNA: TGTGCCAGCAGCTCTCGGGCTAGCGGGGGATCAGATACGCAGTATTTT. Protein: CASSSRASGGSDTQYF.

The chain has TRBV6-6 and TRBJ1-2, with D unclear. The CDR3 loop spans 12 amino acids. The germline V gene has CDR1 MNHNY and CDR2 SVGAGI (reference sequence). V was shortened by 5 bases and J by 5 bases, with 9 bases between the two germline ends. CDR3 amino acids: CASSPGLYGYTF. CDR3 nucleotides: TGTGCCAGCAGTCCCGGACTGTATGGCTACACCTTC.

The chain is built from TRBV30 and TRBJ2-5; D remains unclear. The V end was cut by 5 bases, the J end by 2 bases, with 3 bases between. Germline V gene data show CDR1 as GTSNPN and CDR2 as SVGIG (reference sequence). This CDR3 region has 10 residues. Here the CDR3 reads CAWAQETQYF. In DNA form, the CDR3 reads TGTGCCTGGGCACAAGAGACCCAGTACTTC.

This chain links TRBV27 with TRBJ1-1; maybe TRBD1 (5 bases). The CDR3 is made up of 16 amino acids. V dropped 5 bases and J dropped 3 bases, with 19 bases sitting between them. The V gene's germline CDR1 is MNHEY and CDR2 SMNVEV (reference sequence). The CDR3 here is CASSPLPGSRDTEAFF. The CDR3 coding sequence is TGTGCCAGCAGTCCGCTCCCCGGGAGCAGGGACACTGAAGCTTTCTTT.

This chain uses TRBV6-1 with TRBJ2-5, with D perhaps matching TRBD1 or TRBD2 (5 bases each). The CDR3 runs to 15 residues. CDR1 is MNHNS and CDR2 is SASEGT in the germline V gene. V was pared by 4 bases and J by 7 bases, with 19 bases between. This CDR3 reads CASSADPQGGRTQYF. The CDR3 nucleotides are TGTGCCAGCAGTGCCGACCCGCAGGGTGGGAGGACCCAGTACTTC.

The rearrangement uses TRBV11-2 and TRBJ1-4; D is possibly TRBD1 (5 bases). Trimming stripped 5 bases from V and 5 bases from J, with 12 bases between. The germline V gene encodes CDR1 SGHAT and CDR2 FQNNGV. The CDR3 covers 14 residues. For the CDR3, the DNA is TGTGCCAGCAGCCCCTCGGGGGGGAATGAAAAACTGTTTTTT. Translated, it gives CASSPSGGNEKLFF.

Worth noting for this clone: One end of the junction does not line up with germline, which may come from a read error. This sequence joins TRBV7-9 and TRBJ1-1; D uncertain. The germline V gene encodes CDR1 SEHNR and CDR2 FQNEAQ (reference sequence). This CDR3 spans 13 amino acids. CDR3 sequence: CASSNAKNTKAFF. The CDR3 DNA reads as TGTGCCAGCAGCAATGCGAAGAACACTAAAGCTTTCTTT.

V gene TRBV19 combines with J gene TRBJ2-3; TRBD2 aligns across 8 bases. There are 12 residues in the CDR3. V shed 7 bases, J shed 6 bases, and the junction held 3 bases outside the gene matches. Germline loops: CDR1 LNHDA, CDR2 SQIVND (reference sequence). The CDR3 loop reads CASIGRADTQYF. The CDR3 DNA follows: TGTGCCAGTATCGGGAGGGCGGATACGCAGTATTTT. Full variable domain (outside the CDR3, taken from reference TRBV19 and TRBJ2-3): DGGITQSPKYLFRKEGQNVTLSCEQNLNHDAMYWYRQDPGQGLRLIYYSQIVNDFQKGDIAEGYSVSREKKESFPLTVTSAQKNPTAFYLCASIGRADTQYFGPGTRLTVL.

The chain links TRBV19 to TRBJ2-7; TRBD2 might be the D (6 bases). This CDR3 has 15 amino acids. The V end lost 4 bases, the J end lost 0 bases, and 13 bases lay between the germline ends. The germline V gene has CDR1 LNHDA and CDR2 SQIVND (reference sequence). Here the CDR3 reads CASSTAGRSSYEQYF. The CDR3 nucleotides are TGTGCCAGTAGTACGGCGGGGAGGAGCTCCTACGAGCAGTACTTC.

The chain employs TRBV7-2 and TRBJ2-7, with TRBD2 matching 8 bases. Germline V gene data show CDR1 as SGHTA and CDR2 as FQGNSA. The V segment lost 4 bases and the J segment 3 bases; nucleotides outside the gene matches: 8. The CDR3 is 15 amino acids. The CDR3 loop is CASSWPGRGVYEQYF. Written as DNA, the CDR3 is TGTGCCAGCAGCTGGCCGGGGCGGGGGGTCTACGAGCAGTACTTC.

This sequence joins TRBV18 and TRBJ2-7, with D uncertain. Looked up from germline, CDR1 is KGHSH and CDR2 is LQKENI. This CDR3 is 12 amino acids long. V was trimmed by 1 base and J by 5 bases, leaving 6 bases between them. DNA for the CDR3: TGTGCCAGCTCACCACAAGGAAACGAGCAGTACTTC. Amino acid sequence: CASSPQGNEQYF.

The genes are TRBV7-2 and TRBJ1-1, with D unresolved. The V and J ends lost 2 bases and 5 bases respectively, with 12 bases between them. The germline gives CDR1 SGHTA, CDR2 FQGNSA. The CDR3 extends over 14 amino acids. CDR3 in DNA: TGTGCCAGCAGCTTAATCGTGCTAGCGACTGAAGCTTTCTTT. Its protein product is CASSLIVLATEAFF.

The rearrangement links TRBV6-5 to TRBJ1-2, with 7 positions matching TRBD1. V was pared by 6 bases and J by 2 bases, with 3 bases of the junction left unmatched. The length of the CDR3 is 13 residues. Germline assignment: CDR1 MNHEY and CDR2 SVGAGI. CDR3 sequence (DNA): TGTGCCAGCAGGGGAGGGGGCAACTATGGCTACACCTTC. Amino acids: CASRGGGNYGYTF.

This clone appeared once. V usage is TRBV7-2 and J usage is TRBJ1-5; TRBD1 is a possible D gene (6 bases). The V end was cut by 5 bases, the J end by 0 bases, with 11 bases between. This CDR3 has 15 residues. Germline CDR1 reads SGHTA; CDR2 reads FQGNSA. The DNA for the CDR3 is TGTGCCAGCAGCCCGGACAGAGTTAGCAATCAGCCCCAGCATTTT. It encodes CASSPDRVSNQPQHF.

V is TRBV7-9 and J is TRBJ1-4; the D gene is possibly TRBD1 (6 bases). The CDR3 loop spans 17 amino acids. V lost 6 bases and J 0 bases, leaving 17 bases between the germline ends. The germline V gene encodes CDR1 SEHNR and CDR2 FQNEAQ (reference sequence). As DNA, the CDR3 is TGTGCCAGCAGAAGGACAGCCGAAAGAGCAACTAATGAAAAACTGTTTTTT. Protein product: CASRRTAERATNEKLFF.

This CDR3 reads CASSSGQGGYYEQYF. As DNA, the CDR3 is TGTGCCAGCAGTTCCGGACAGGGGGGATACTACGAGCAGTACTTC. The chain joins TRBV6-5 to TRBJ2-7; 10 nucleotides line up with TRBD1. The CDR3 sequence is 15 residues long. Trimming cost V 4 bases and J 3 bases; bases outside gene matches: 6. The V gene's germline CDR1 is MNHEY and CDR2 SVGAGI.